Below, one TCR beta chain is given with its context. The data were obtained in a study of technical replicates of blood from four donors. The ends were cut back, 3 bases at V and 6 bases at J, with 14 bases in the middle. This CDR3 spans 14 amino acids. Germline values: CDR1 SGHRS, CDR2 YFSETQ. Libraries were prepared by immunoSEQ multiplex PCR; TCRdb keeps only in-frame clonotypes and omits some of them. In the table there are under 75,000 clones, 70% to 90% of which are singletons. The sample was PBMCs. The chain uses TRBV5-1 and TRBJ2-3; perhaps TRBD1 as D (6 bases). The sequence came from a human donor in good health. Some clones in this sample may be carry-over from other donors' samples. The CDR3 DNA reads as TGCGCCAGCAGCTCCCACCCAGGGGTCGATACGCAGTATTTT. Its protein product is CASSSHPGVDTQYF.